Shown below are 8 T cell receptor beta chains from a single sample sequenced in a study of T cell responses to AZD1222 COVID-19 vaccine. This table comes from immunoSEQ multiplex PCR, and its TCRdb copy is limited to in-frame clones, with some not included. The sample has around 160,000 clones; 90% to 95% are singletons. The source material was peripheral blood, sampled on day 0 of MenACWY control vaccination. The source is an adult in good health.

The chain recombines TRBV6-5 with TRBJ2-7; D is perhaps TRBD1 or TRBD2 (5 bases each). Germline V gene data show CDR1 as MNHEY and CDR2 as SVGAGI. There are 15 residues in the CDR3. V lost 5 bases, J lost 3 bases, and 17 bases lay in between. DNA of the CDR3: TGTGCCAGCAGTCCCTACGCCGGGGCTGACTACGAGCAGTACTTC. Protein sequence: CASSPYAGADYEQYF.

The genes are TRBV5-6 and TRBJ1-6; 9 bases agree with TRBD1. V shed 5 bases, J shed 7 bases, and the junction held 7 bases outside the gene matches. The CDR3 has 15 amino acids. Germline loops: CDR1 SGHDT, CDR2 YYEEEE. The CDR3 here is CASRPQTGGNSPLHF. The CDR3 DNA sequence: TGTGCCAGCAGGCCCCAGACAGGGGGAAATTCACCCCTCCACTTT.

CDR3 loop: CASRSRDLRGKLFF. The CDR3 nucleotides read TGTGCCAGCAGATCAAGGGACCTTCGGGGAAAACTGTTTTTT. The chain links TRBV2 to TRBJ1-4; a possible D gene is TRBD1 (5 bases). V shed 6 bases and J shed 10 bases, with 18 bases lying between them. The CDR3 sequence is 14 residues long. The V gene's germline CDR1 is SNHLY and CDR2 FYNNEI.

This chain uses TRBV6-5 with TRBJ2-1, with a tentative D call TRBD1 (5 bases). This CDR3 has 15 residues. Trimming took 6 bases from V and 7 from J, leaving 19 bases between them. Germline-derived CDR1 and CDR2 are MNHEY and SVGAGI. This chain's CDR3 is CASRQIFTRVNEQFF. Written as DNA, the CDR3 is TGTGCCAGCAGACAGATATTCACCAGGGTTAATGAGCAGTTCTTC.

The chain employs TRBV19 and TRBJ2-1; TRBD1 might be the D (5 bases). Germline CDR1 LNHDA, CDR2 SQIVND (reference sequence). The CDR3 runs to 13 residues. V lost 2 bases, J lost 8 bases, and 10 bases lay in between. CDR3 bases: TGTGCCAGTAGTATATCCAGGGCCCATGAGCAGTTCTTC. Amino acid sequence: CASSISRAHEQFF.

The chain recombines TRBV7-8 with TRBJ1-3; D unresolved. The CDR3 consists of 15 residues. V was cut by 6 bases and J by 0 bases, with 12 bases left in between. Germline loops: CDR1 SGHVS, CDR2 FQNEAQ. CDR3 sequence reads: CASSSGRISGNTIYF. CDR3 in DNA: TGTGCCAGCAGTTCAGGACGTATCTCTGGAAACACCATATATTTT. Combining the CDR3 with reference TRBV7-8 and TRBJ1-3 gives the whole variable domain GAGVSQSPRYKVAKRGQDVALRCDPISGHVSLFWYQQALGQGPEFLTYFQNEAQLDKSGLPSDRFFAERPEGSVSTLKIQRTQQEDSAVYLCASSSGRISGNTIYFGEGSWLTVV.

The chain combines TRBV10-2 with TRBJ1-2; no clear D. V was trimmed by 6 bases and J by 2 bases, leaving 7 bases between them. This CDR3 contains 12 residues. Germline CDR1 is WSHSY and CDR2 is SAAADI. The CDR3 region is CASRPDNYGYTF. The CDR3 DNA follows: TGCGCCAGCAGACCCGACAACTATGGCTACACCTTC.

The CDR3 DNA is TGTGCCAGCAGGTTGAGTAGCGGGTCCCGCTACGAGCAGTACTTC. Its protein is CASRLSSGSRYEQYF. The chain carries TRBV6-5 and TRBJ2-7; 7 nucleotides line up with TRBD2. This CDR3 has 15 amino acids. CDR1 is MNHEY, CDR2 SVGAGI, per germline. V trimming: 6 bases; J trimming: 3 bases; junction bases outside the gene matches: 11.